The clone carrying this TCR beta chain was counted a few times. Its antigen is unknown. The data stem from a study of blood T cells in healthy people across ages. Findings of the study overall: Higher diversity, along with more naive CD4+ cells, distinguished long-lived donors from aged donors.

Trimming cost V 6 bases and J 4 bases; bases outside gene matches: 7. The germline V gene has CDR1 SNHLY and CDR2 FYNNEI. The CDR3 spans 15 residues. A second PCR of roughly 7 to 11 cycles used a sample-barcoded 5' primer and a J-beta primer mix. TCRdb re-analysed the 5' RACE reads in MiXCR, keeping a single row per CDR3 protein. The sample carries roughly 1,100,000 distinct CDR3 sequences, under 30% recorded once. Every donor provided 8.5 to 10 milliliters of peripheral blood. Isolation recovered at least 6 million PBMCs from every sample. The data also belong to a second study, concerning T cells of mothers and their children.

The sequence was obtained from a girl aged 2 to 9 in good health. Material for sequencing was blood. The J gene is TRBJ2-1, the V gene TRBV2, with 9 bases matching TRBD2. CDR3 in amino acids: CASRLVSGGYNEQFF. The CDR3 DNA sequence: TGTGCCAGCAGACTTGTAAGCGGGGGGTACAATGAGCAGTTCTTC.